This T cell receptor (beta chain) was sequenced for a study of shared clonotypes between healthy human individuals. Study as a whole: Three men and a couple of women, aged 18 to 49, were donors.

Generated by immunoSEQ multiplex PCR, the TCRdb table keeps only in-frame clones and is missing some. The table has 640,000 or so clones, about 78% seen once. In this sample, this clone turned up a few times. Its antigen is unidentified. General study results and limits: Roughly 5% was the fraction of naive CD4 clonotypes found shared across a few donors.

The receptor was isolated from a woman aged 25 to 39 in good health. The sequenced sample was memory CD4+ T cells sorted from blood. The subset: CD45RA-negative fraction.

The CDR3 DNA follows: TGTGCCAGCGAGACCTTGGAAGACAACACCGGGGAGCTGTTTTTT. Its protein is CASETLEDNTGELFF. The J gene is TRBJ2-2, the V gene TRBV19; D ambiguous. This CDR3 is 15 amino acids long. Between the trimmed V and J ends, which lost 9 bases and 2 bases, there was a span of 16 bases. Germline CDR1 LNHDA, CDR2 SQIVND (reference sequence).